Each of the 5 T cell receptor beta chains below was sequenced from the same sample in a study of shared clonotypes between healthy human individuals. Positively selected for CCR7, the CD45RO-negative cells used as naive CD8 cells excluded terminally differentiated effector memory CD45RA+ cells. Profiled with immunoSEQ multiplex PCR; TCRdb holds only in-frame clones, not every one. The sample records 1.5 million to 2.5 million clones, approximately 95% being singletons. Input material: naive CD8+ T cells sorted from blood. The receptors were gathered from a man between 18 and 35 years old in good health.

The rearrangement uses TRBV10-2 and TRBJ2-4; D remains unclear. Germline CDR1 and CDR2: WSHSY and SAAADI. CDR3 length: 13 residues. Trimming removed 3 bases from V and 2 bases from J, with 5 bases in between. The CDR3 region has the DNA TGCGCCAGCAGTGACGGTTCCAAAAACATTCAGTACTTC. It yields the protein CASSDGSKNIQYF.

This chain joins TRBV5-8 and TRBJ2-1; 10 bases agree with TRBD2. Trimming removed 3 bases from V and 2 bases from J; junction bases left unmatched: 2. CDR3 length: 15 residues. The germline CDR1 and CDR2 sequences are SGHTS and YDEGEE. The CDR3 sequence is CASSYTSGAYNEQFF. For the CDR3, the DNA is TGTGCCAGCAGCTACACTAGCGGGGCCTACAATGAGCAGTTCTTC.

This chain joins TRBV2 and TRBJ2-1, with 7 bases aligning to TRBD2. Germline CDR1 reads SNHLY; CDR2 reads FYNNEI. The CDR3 is made up of 15 amino acids. V lost 6 bases, J lost 0 bases, and 5 bases stayed unmatched. In DNA, the CDR3 is TGTGCCAGCAGCGTAGCGGGTAGCTCCTACAATGAGCAGTTCTTC. Its protein product is CASSVAGSSYNEQFF.

The V and J genes are TRBV7-8 and TRBJ1-1; D ambiguous. The CDR3 totals 14 residues. The V gene's germline CDR1 is SGHVS and CDR2 FQNEAQ. V lost 0 bases to trimming and J lost 7 bases, with 12 bases between them. The chain's CDR3 is CASSLAQKPSEAFF. CDR3 sequence (DNA): TGTGCCAGCAGCTTAGCCCAGAAACCAAGTGAAGCTTTCTTT.

This clone was counted once. The chain couples TRBV5-4 to TRBJ2-7, with unresolved D. Trimming removed 3 bases at V and 3 bases at J, with 10 bases between. The V gene's germline CDR1 is SGHNT and CDR2 YYREEE (reference sequence). The length of the CDR3 is 13 residues. CDR3 in amino acids: CASSSRHDYEQYF. CDR3 nucleotide sequence: TGTGCCAGCAGCTCTAGACACGACTACGAGCAGTACTTC. Complete variable domain (other parts from reference TRBV5-4 and TRBJ2-7): ETGVTQSPTHLIKTRGQQVTLRCSSQSGHNTVSWYQQALGQGPQFIFQYYREEENGRGNFPPRFSGLQFPNYSSELNVNALELDDSALYLCASSSRHDYEQYFGPGTRLTVT.